A single sample gave rise to the 9 T cell receptor beta chains below, sequenced in a study of Graves' ophthalmopathy and Graves' hyperthyroidism (dated by TCRdb to 2016 to 2019). These reads were obtained on an Illumina HiSeq 2000. TCR beta CDR3 regions were amplified from RNA transcripts for repertoire sequencing. The first round was an RT-PCR using HTBI primers with the Qiagen OneStep RT-PCR kit, and this first round was followed by a second-round multiplex PCR, then size selection and purification. TCRdb trimmed the raw reads at Q25, called clones with MiXCR and kept productive beta chains. Here each entry gathers all rows of one CDR3 protein and keeps the most common genes and DNA. Present in this sample are about 400,000 distinct CDR3 sequences, roughly 18% of which were seen just once. The top ten hold roughly 1.5% of the sample. Sample: peripheral blood. The receptors come from a woman between 18 and 30 years old with Graves' ophthalmopathy. Donor details come from another sample of the same person, matched by shared clones.

This clonotype was counted at least ten times. The chain is built from TRBV2 and TRBJ1-3; D perhaps matches TRBD1 (6 bases). CDR1 and CDR2 from the germline V gene are SNHLY and FYNNEI. The CDR3 has 16 amino acids. V shed 6 bases and J shed 0 bases, with 15 bases lying between them. The CDR3 bases are TGTGCCAGCAGGGATCACACAGGGTTCTCTGGAAACACCATATATTTT. Its translation: CASRDHTGFSGNTIYF.

This clonotype appeared many times. This chain joins TRBV29-1 and TRBJ1-3; no definite D call. The CDR3 sequence is 13 residues long. CDR1 and CDR2 from the germline V gene are SQVTM and ANQGSEA. Deletions cut 6 bases from V and 4 bases from J, with 13 bases between. This CDR3 reads CSVSRALGNTIYF. The DNA of the CDR3 is TGCAGCGTCTCCCGGGCCTTAGGAAACACCATATATTTT.

This clonotype was seen at least ten times. This sequence joins TRBV6-5 and TRBJ2-7, with D hard to call. The length of the CDR3 is 12 residues. CDR1 is MNHEY, CDR2 SVGAGI, per germline. V was cut by 6 bases and J by 3 bases, with 9 bases left in between. CDR3 amino acids: CASRSTSYEQYF. The CDR3 DNA reads as TGTGCCAGCAGATCGACAAGCTACGAGCAGTACTTC.

Ten or more counts support this clonotype. The chain has TRBV12-3 or TRBV12-4 and TRBJ1-5; D gene unclear. Trimming shortened V by 7 bases and J by 8 bases, and 12 bases separated the two germline ends. This CDR3 contains 12 residues. CDR3 sequence (DNA): TGTGCCAGCACCGAGAGGAGCAAGCCCCAGCATTTT. As protein: CASTERSKPQHF.

This clonotype has at least ten counts. The chain recombines TRBV5-1 with TRBJ1-1, with D possibly being TRBD1 (5 bases). The CDR3 runs 17 residues. Germline values: CDR1 SGHRS, CDR2 YFSETQ. The V end was cut by 3 bases, the J end by 0 bases, with 18 bases between. As DNA, the CDR3 is TGCGCCAGCAGCTCCTCGGGACTAACCTTAGTGAACACTGAAGCTTTCTTT. Protein: CASSSSGLTLVNTEAFF.

In its sample, this clonotype was seen many times. The chain employs TRBV27 and TRBJ2-7; TRBD2 matches at 9 bases. The CDR3 is 13 residues long. J gave up 3 bases and V 4 bases, and 1 base lay outside the gene matches. Germline V gene data show CDR1 as MNHEY and CDR2 as SMNVEV (reference sequence). As DNA, the CDR3 is TGTGCCAGCAGTTGGACTAGCGACTACGAGCAGTACTTC. Its protein is CASSWTSDYEQYF.

This clonotype has just one count. V gene TRBV6-2 or TRBV6-3 combines with J gene TRBJ2-2, with 7 bases fitting TRBD2. J lost 6 bases, V lost 6 bases, and 4 bases had no gene match. Germline CDR1 and CDR2: MNHEY and SVGEGT. This CDR3 is built from 13 residues. This chain's CDR3 is CASSETSPGELFF. CDR3 DNA: TGTGCCAGCAGCGAGACTAGCCCCGGGGAGCTGTTTTTT.

This clonotype occurred many times. This chain links TRBV9 with TRBJ2-2; D uncertain. V lost 4 bases to trimming and J lost 0 bases, with 13 bases between them. The CDR3 runs 16 residues. Germline CDR1 and CDR2: SGDLS and YYNGEE. The CDR3 sequence is CASSPFWAANTGELFF. CDR3 nucleotide sequence: TGTGCCAGCAGCCCTTTTTGGGCCGCGAACACCGGGGAGCTGTTTTTT. The variable domain in full, completed from reference TRBV9 and TRBJ2-2, reads DSGVTQTPKHLITATGQRVTLRCSPRSGDLSVYWYQQSLDQGLQFLIQYYNGEERAKGNILERFSAQQFPDLHSELNLSSLELGDSALYFCASSPFWAANTGELFFGEGSRLTVL.

This clonotype showed up many times. The chain employs TRBV7-8 and TRBJ1-1; weak D call: TRBD1 (6 bases). V was clipped by 5 bases and J by 5 bases, with 18 bases between them. In germline, CDR1 is SGHVS, CDR2 FQNEAQ. The CDR3 is 15 amino acids. The CDR3 is CASSERPTGWTEAFF. In DNA, the CDR3 is TGTGCCAGCAGCGAGAGACCGACAGGATGGACTGAAGCTTTCTTT.